Following are 10 T cell receptor beta chains from one sample sequenced in a study of a mutant IDH1 vaccine in newly diagnosed glioma. Time point denoted: baseline, week 1 (first vaccination visit). The treatment denotes: pre-vaccination baseline after standard-of-care therapy. Profiled with immunoSEQ multiplex PCR; TCRdb holds only in-frame clones, not every one. The repertoire consists of 75,000 to 100,000 clones, with roughly 87% occurring once and the leading ten covering about 5.3%. The specimen was PBMCs, collected from a glioma patient treated with radiotherapy, temozolomide or both. The source of these receptors is a man in his forties with glioma. Some clones in this sample may be carry-over from other donors' samples.

This chain joins TRBV2 and TRBJ1-5; 7 nucleotides agree with TRBD1. CDR1 and CDR2 (germline): SNHLY, FYNNEI. With 6 bases clipped from V and 2 bases from J, the junction kept 7 bases outside the gene matches. The length of the CDR3 is 15 residues. This CDR3 reads CASRWGTGGNQPQHF. Written as DNA, the CDR3 is TGTGCCAGCAGATGGGGAACAGGGGGCAATCAGCCCCAGCATTTT. Supplemented by reference TRBV2 and TRBJ1-5, the full variable domain reads EPEVTQTPSHQVTQMGQEVILRCVPISNHLYFYWYRQILGQKVEFLVSFYNNEISEKSEIFDDQFSVERPDGSNFTLKIRSTKLEDSAMYFCASRWGTGGNQPQHFGDGTRLSIL.

The chain combines TRBV27 with TRBJ1-4, with 7 bases aligning to TRBD1. The germline V gene has CDR1 MNHEY and CDR2 SMNVEV (reference sequence). Germline trimming cut 5 bases from V and 8 bases from J; bases unmatched to any gene: 8. The CDR3 length is 14 residues. The CDR3 nucleotides are TGTGCCAGCAGTCCTACAGGGGAGAGAGAAAAACTGTTTTTT. This encodes CASSPTGEREKLFF. The whole variable domain, remainder taken from reference TRBV27 and TRBJ1-4, is EAQVTQNPRYLITVTGKKLTVTCSQNMNHEYMSWYRQDPGLGLRQIYYSMNVEVTDKGDVPEGYKVSRKEKRNFPLILESPSPNQTSLYFCASSPTGEREKLFFGSGTQLSVL.

CDR3 DNA sequence: TGTGCCAGCAGTGAAACAGCAAAAGGATTCTATGGCTACACCTTC. Protein product: CASSETAKGFYGYTF. The chain has TRBV2 and TRBJ1-2; the D is unclear. This CDR3 has 15 amino acids. Germline V gene data show CDR1 as SNHLY and CDR2 as FYNNEI. Trimming took 2 bases from V and 4 from J, leaving 14 bases between them.

V and J are TRBV18 and TRBJ1-4, with D perhaps matching TRBD1 (6 bases). V gave up 5 bases and J gave up 5 bases, with 12 bases separating them. The germline V gene has CDR1 KGHSH and CDR2 LQKENI. This CDR3 has 14 amino acids. Here the CDR3 reads CASSERQGNEKLFF. The CDR3 DNA sequence: TGTGCCAGCTCAGAACGGCAGGGGAATGAAAAACTGTTTTTT.

The sample holds one count of this clone. The chain combines TRBV5-1 with TRBJ2-5; D is perhaps TRBD1 (6 bases). From germline, CDR1 is SGHRS and CDR2 YFSETQ. The CDR3 loop spans 15 amino acids. V was clipped by 3 bases and J by 4 bases, with 16 bases between them. DNA of the CDR3: TGCGCCAGCAGCTCCTCGACAGGATTCTCAGAGACCCAGTACTTC. The encoded protein is CASSSSTGFSETQYF.

The CDR3, as DNA: TGTGCCAGCAGCCCCCTGGGGGGGAGGGGCACAGATACGCAGTATTTT. It is translated as CASSPLGGRGTDTQYF. The J gene is TRBJ2-3, the V gene TRBV14; 7 bases are a match to TRBD2. Germline V CDR1 and CDR2: SGHDN, FVKESK. The CDR3 runs 16 residues. After removal of 4 bases from V and 1 base from J, the junction contained 8 bases not matched to a gene.

The V call is TRBV2, the J call TRBJ1-2, with D maybe TRBD1 (5 bases). CDR1 is SNHLY and CDR2 is FYNNEI in the germline V gene. V was clipped by 1 base and J by 8 bases, with 11 bases between them. The CDR3 is 13 amino acids. DNA of the CDR3: TGTGCCAGCAGTGAAGGCAGGGTAGAAGGCTACACCTTC. Translated: CASSEGRVEGYTF.

The rearrangement links TRBV19 to TRBJ2-7, with 8 bases aligning to TRBD1. CDR3 length: 13 residues. After removal of 6 bases from V and 6 bases from J, the junction contained 7 bases not matched to a gene. Germline V CDR1 and CDR2: LNHDA, SQIVND (reference sequence). The CDR3 DNA reads as TGTGCCAGTAGGAAGACAGGGGACGGCGAGCAGTACTTC. Amino acids: CASRKTGDGEQYF. Based on the CDR3 plus reference TRBV19 and TRBJ2-7, the full variable domain is DGGITQSPKYLFRKEGQNVTLSCEQNLNHDAMYWYRQDPGQGLRLIYYSQIVNDFQKGDIAEGYSVSREKKESFPLTVTSAQKNPTAFYLCASRKTGDGEQYFGPGTRLTVT.

J is TRBJ2-3 and V is TRBV30; D perhaps matches TRBD2 (6 bases). V was shortened by 2 bases and J by 3 bases, with 12 bases between the two germline ends. The CDR3 length is 14 residues. CDR1 is GTSNPN and CDR2 is SVGIG in the germline V gene (reference sequence). The CDR3 sequence is CAWSLRLVTDTQYF. The CDR3 bases are TGTGCCTGGAGTCTCAGACTAGTTACAGATACGCAGTATTTT.

This chain connects TRBV10-2 to TRBJ2-1, with 10 bases fitting TRBD2. V lost 5 bases to trimming and J lost 8 bases; unmatched junction nucleotides: 9. The CDR3 contains 15 residues. The germline gives CDR1 WSHSY, CDR2 SAAADI. The chain's CDR3 is CASSPSGGGRHEQFF. For the CDR3, the DNA is TGCGCCAGCAGTCCCAGCGGGGGGGGTAGGCATGAGCAGTTCTTC.